These 22 T cell receptor beta chains originate from one sample sequenced in a study of shared clonotypes between healthy human individuals. Clones were sequenced by immunoSEQ multiplex PCR, and TCRdb holds only the in-frame ones, with some missing. Counted here are around 690,000 clones, 90% occurring once; the ten biggest clones make up about 34%. The sample was memory CD8+ T cells from PBMCs. Subset of the sample: CD45RO+ cells pooled with CCR7-negative TemRA cells. The receptors were sampled from a man aged 18-30 years in good health. Some clones in this sample may be carry-over from other donors' samples.

The chain employs TRBV7-9 and TRBJ2-1; 8 positions match TRBD2. The germline gives CDR1 SEHNR, CDR2 FQNEAQ (reference sequence). V gave up 2 bases and J gave up 8 bases; unmatched junction bases: 14. This CDR3 region has 17 residues. The CDR3 nucleotides read TGTGCCAGCAGCTTAAAGCGTGGGTCGGTAGCGGGATATGAGCAGTTCTTC. The encoded protein is CASSLKRGSVAGYEQFF.

The rearrangement links TRBV27 to TRBJ2-7; perhaps TRBD2 as D (6 bases). V shed 2 bases and J shed 0 bases, with 17 bases lying between them. CDR1 is MNHEY and CDR2 is SMNVEV in the germline V gene (reference sequence). The CDR3 is 17 amino acids. CDR3 in DNA: TGTGCCAGCAGTTTAACCACCCTAGCGCCCAGCTCCTACGAGCAGTACTTC. This translates into CASSLTTLAPSSYEQYF.

V and J are TRBV15 and TRBJ2-1; 12 bases agree with TRBD2. The CDR3 contains 14 residues. The V and J ends lost 5 bases and 8 bases, in that order; junction bases with no gene match: 4. Germline loops: CDR1 LNHNV, CDR2 YYDKDF (reference sequence). DNA for the CDR3: TGTGCCACCAGCGGAAGACTAGCGGGAGATGAGCAGTTCTTC. Translating it yields CATSGRLAGDEQFF. The whole variable domain, remainder taken from reference TRBV15 and TRBJ2-1, is DAMVIQNPRYQVTQFGKPVTLSCSQTLNHNVMYWYQQKSSQAPKLLFHYYDKDFNNEADTPDNFQSRRPNTSFCFLDIRSPGLGDTAMYLCATSGRLAGDEQFFGPGTRLTVL.

This clone was recorded only once. The chain carries TRBV27 and TRBJ1-2; TRBD1 might be the D (5 bases). Germline V gene lookup returns CDR1 MNHEY and CDR2 SMNVEV (reference sequence). The V end lost 3 bases, the J end lost 3 bases, and 8 bases lay between the germline ends. The CDR3 is made up of 13 amino acids. For the CDR3, the DNA is TGTGCCAGCAGTTTTTCAGGGTACTATGGCTACACCTTC. Residues: CASSFSGYYGYTF.

The chain employs TRBV16 and TRBJ2-5; TRBD1 agrees at 11 bases. The junction had 16 bases not matched to a gene; V was cut back by 3 bases and J by 10 bases. The CDR3 is 17 amino acids. The germline CDR1 and CDR2 sequences are KGHSY and FQNENV. For the CDR3, the DNA is TGTGCCAGCAGCCACCTCGGGACAGGGGGGCCAAGAGAAGGCCAGTACTTC. Protein: CASSHLGTGGPREGQYF.

The V call is TRBV29-1, the J call TRBJ2-1; tentative D call: TRBD1 (6 bases). Trimming took off 7 bases at V and 8 bases at J, with 12 bases between the two ends. CDR1 is SQVTM and CDR2 is ANQGSEA in the germline V gene. The CDR3 spans 11 residues. The CDR3 here is CSAGEGDEQFF. The CDR3 DNA reads TGCAGCGCCGGAGAGGGGGATGAGCAGTTCTTC.

Concerning this clone: Other DNA sequences within the sample encode an identical CDR3. The chain is built from TRBV5-6 and TRBJ2-7, with D uncertain. Trimming cost V 0 bases and J 5 bases, with 6 bases left between them. Per the germline V gene, CDR1 is SGHDT and CDR2 is YYEEEE. This CDR3 is 12 amino acids long. The CDR3 sequence is CASSLGVHEQYF. CDR3 bases: TGTGCCAGCAGCTTGGGGGTCCACGAGCAGTACTTC.

This chain connects TRBV9 to TRBJ2-3; 7 bases align to TRBD2. Germline trimming cut 2 bases from V and 0 bases from J; bases unmatched to any gene: 9. Germline V gene sequence: CDR1 SGDLS, CDR2 YYNGEE. There are 17 residues in the CDR3. The CDR3: CASSVGRLAASTDTQYF. The CDR3 coding sequence is TGTGCCAGCAGCGTGGGGAGGCTAGCGGCTAGCACAGATACGCAGTATTTT.

This chain connects TRBV7-7 to TRBJ2-3; D gene ambiguous. V shed 5 bases and J shed 2 bases, with 14 bases lying between them. Germline-derived CDR1 and CDR2 are SSHAT and FNYEAQ (reference sequence). CDR3 length equals 15 residues. The CDR3: CASSPVVAHTDTQYF. The CDR3 nucleotides are TGTGCCAGCAGCCCAGTTGTCGCTCACACAGATACGCAGTATTTT.

The CDR3 spells CASDLGFGVDNGYTF. The CDR3 coding sequence is TGTGCCAGCGACTTAGGGTTTGGGGTCGACAATGGCTACACCTTC. This chain connects TRBV7-2 to TRBJ1-2; the D is unclear. The CDR3 loop spans 15 amino acids. Germline-derived CDR1 and CDR2 are SGHTA and FQGNSA. V was pared by 8 bases and J by 6 bases, with 22 bases between.

The CDR3 protein is CASSIMGGTYNEQFF. Here the CDR3 DNA reads TGTGCCAGTAGTATAATGGGGGGTACCTACAATGAGCAGTTCTTC. The chain joins TRBV19 to TRBJ2-1; TRBD2 is a possible D gene (6 bases). V gave up 2 bases and J gave up 2 bases, with 10 bases separating them. The length of the CDR3 is 15 residues. Per the germline V gene, CDR1 is LNHDA and CDR2 is SQIVND (reference sequence). Filled out from reference TRBV19 and TRBJ2-1, the complete variable domain reads DGGITQSPKYLFRKEGQNVTLSCEQNLNHDAMYWYRQDPGQGLRLIYYSQIVNDFQKGDIAEGYSVSREKKESFPLTVTSAQKNPTAFYLCASSIMGGTYNEQFFGPGTRLTVL.

V is TRBV9 and J is TRBJ2-3; D remains unclear. This CDR3 is built from 14 residues. Germline assignment: CDR1 SGDLS and CDR2 YYNGEE. V lost 0 bases and J lost 2, with 7 bases in between. The CDR3 here is CASSVAPPTDTQYF. CDR3 DNA: TGTGCCAGCAGCGTAGCTCCTCCCACAGATACGCAGTATTTT.

The DNA of the CDR3 is TGTGCCAGCAGCTCCCGGGCGGGCCTCTCCTACGAGCAGTACTTC. This encodes CASSSRAGLSYEQYF. The chain carries TRBV7-8 and TRBJ2-7; weak D call: TRBD2 (5 bases). The ends were cut back, 4 bases at V and 0 bases at J, with 13 bases in the middle. There are 15 residues in the CDR3. Germline V lookup: CDR1 SGHVS, CDR2 FQNEAQ. The full variable domain, completed using reference TRBV7-8 and TRBJ2-7, is GAGVSQSPRYKVAKRGQDVALRCDPISGHVSLFWYQQALGQGPEFLTYFQNEAQLDKSGLPSDRFFAERPEGSVSTLKIQRTQQEDSAVYLCASSSRAGLSYEQYFGPGTRLTVT.

V and J are TRBV7-9 and TRBJ2-7; D may be TRBD1 (5 bases). Germline CDR1 SEHNR, CDR2 FQNEAQ (reference sequence). Trimming left V 3 bases short and J 3 bases short, with 12 bases between. The CDR3 has 14 amino acids. The CDR3 spells CASSFQTEFYEQYF. The CDR3 region has the DNA TGTGCCAGCAGCTTTCAGACAGAGTTCTACGAGCAGTACTTC.

Details on this clone: Other nucleotide sequences from this sample produce the same CDR3. Written as DNA, the CDR3 is TGTGCCAGCAGCTTAGGGCCGACAGGACCATCCTACGAGCAGTACTTC. Translation: CASSLGPTGPSYEQYF. This rearrangement joins TRBV7-9 to TRBJ2-7; D is possibly TRBD1 (6 bases). The CDR3 runs 16 residues. The V end lost 1 base, the J end lost 1 base, and 14 bases lay between the germline ends. Germline V lookup: CDR1 SEHNR, CDR2 FQNEAQ (reference sequence).

The chain recombines TRBV2 with TRBJ1-1; D remains unclear. Looked up from germline, CDR1 is SNHLY and CDR2 is FYNNEI. Trimming took off 2 bases at V and 7 bases at J, with 14 bases between the two ends. The CDR3 runs 14 residues. CDR3 in amino acids: CASSEPLRHSEAFF. CDR3 nucleotides: TGTGCCAGCAGTGAACCGTTGAGACACAGTGAAGCTTTCTTT.

J is TRBJ2-5 and V is TRBV2, with D unclear. This CDR3 comprises 15 residues. V was cut by 2 bases and J by 4 bases, with 14 bases left in between. Germline loops: CDR1 SNHLY, CDR2 FYNNEI. The CDR3 reads CASSEYPQRIETQYF. In nucleotides, the CDR3 is TGTGCCAGCAGTGAATACCCCCAACGGATAGAGACCCAGTACTTC.

This clone has just one count. A much larger clone sits a single nucleotide away, making a read error possible. Other DNA sequences in the sample encode the same CDR3. The chain couples TRBV28 to TRBJ1-1; D might be TRBD1 (5 bases). V shed 6 bases and J shed 1 base, with 9 bases lying between them. The CDR3 loop spans 13 amino acids. Germline CDR1 MDHEN, CDR2 SYDVKM. This chain's CDR3 is CASSLTGNTEAFF. The CDR3 nucleotides are TGTGCCAGCAGCCTTACAGGGAACACTGAAGCTTTCTTT.

The V call is TRBV27, the J call TRBJ1-2; TRBD1 might be the D (5 bases). V was pared by 6 bases and J by 0 bases, with 14 bases between. Germline CDR1 and CDR2: MNHEY and SMNVEV (reference sequence). This CDR3 has 15 residues. In DNA form, the CDR3 reads TGTGCCAGCAGCCCCGGGGGGACGCCTAACTATGGCTACACCTTC. Its translation is CASSPGGTPNYGYTF.

This clone was detected once. This chain links TRBV11-3 with TRBJ2-2, with D uncertain. Germline CDR1 reads SGHNT; CDR2 reads YENEEA. This CDR3 is built from 12 residues. With 1 base removed from V and 7 bases from J, the gap between germline ends came to 4 bases. CDR3 region: CASSLVGGELFF. For the CDR3, the DNA is TGTGCCAGCAGCTTAGTAGGCGGGGAGCTGTTTTTT.

This clone was recorded once. This sequence joins TRBV5-1 and TRBJ1-5; TRBD1 might be the D (6 bases). This CDR3 comprises 14 residues. Trimming shortened V by 3 bases and J by 8 bases, and 15 bases separated the two germline ends. CDR1 and CDR2 (germline): SGHRS, YFSETQ. The CDR3 loop is CASSSGTWGEPQHF. Here the CDR3 DNA reads TGCGCCAGCAGCTCCGGGACATGGGGGGAGCCCCAGCATTTT.

About this clone: This CDR3 is also generated by other DNA sequences in the sample. The CDR3 bases are TGTGCCAGCAGTGAGCCGTACGAGCAGTACTTC. This codes for CASSEPYEQYF. The V and J genes are TRBV6-1 and TRBJ2-7, with no clear D. This CDR3 has 11 amino acids. Germline CDR1 MNHNS, CDR2 SASEGT. The ends were cut back, 3 bases at V and 4 bases at J, with 4 bases in the middle.